What follows are 25 T cell receptor beta chains derived from one specimen sequenced in a study of response to subunit inactivated influenza vaccine (dated by TCRdb to between 2017 and 2018). The library was generated by RT-PCR. The listed sequencing device is Illumina HiSeq 2500. The public sequencing data were trimmed at Q25 with fastp and processed into clonotypes with MiXCR by TCRdb, which kept only in-frame beta chains. Entries that share a CDR3 protein sequence are merged under the most common genes and DNA. In this sample the table shows hundreds of thousands of distinct CDR3 sequences, about 15% of which occur a single time. Of the sample, about 7.4% falls within the top ten clones. Material: PBMCs from blood, obtained about 14 days before vaccination. The receptors were sampled from a middle-aged man who received an inactivated influenza vaccine. Donor details come from another sample of the same person, matched by shared clones.

This clonotype has more than one count but fewer than ten. The chain is built from TRBV9 and TRBJ1-4, with D unclear. The CDR3 spans 14 residues. The V end lost 0 bases, the J end lost 7 bases, and 10 bases lay between the germline ends. CDR1 SGDLS and CDR2 YYNGEE come from the germline V gene. The DNA for the CDR3 is TGTGCCAGCAGCGTAGGAGGGTCAGCTGAAAAACTGTTTTTT. This encodes CASSVGGSAEKLFF.

This clonotype has more than one count but fewer than ten. The rearrangement joins TRBV5-1 to TRBJ2-7; D possibly corresponds to TRBD1 (6 bases). The V end lost 4 bases, the J end lost 2 bases, and 22 bases lay between the germline ends. The CDR3 sequence is 17 residues long. The germline CDR1 and CDR2 sequences are SGHRS and YFSETQ. CDR3 sequence: CASSVGGATRYPYEQYF. The CDR3 DNA follows: TGCGCCAGCAGCGTTGGGGGCGCCACCCGCTACCCCTACGAGCAGTACTTC.

The V and J genes are TRBV25-1 and TRBJ2-7, with D unclear. The CDR3 has 14 amino acids. In germline, CDR1 is MGHDK, CDR2 SYGVNS. The V end was cut by 7 bases, the J end by 3 bases, with 16 bases between. This CDR3 is CASIASGRNYEQYF. CDR3 in DNA: TGTGCCAGCATTGCATCCGGCCGAAACTACGAGCAGTACTTC.

Many counts were recorded for this clonotype. In DNA, the CDR3 is TGTGCCAGCAGTGACCCCCCGCCCGGGACTAGCGGGAGGGCCCCAGATACGCAGTATTTT. This encodes CASSDPPPGTSGRAPDTQYF. This chain uses TRBV6-4 with TRBJ2-3, with 16 nucleotides matching TRBD2. CDR1 is MRHNA and CDR2 is SNTAGT in the germline V gene. The CDR3 length is 20 residues. With 2 bases clipped from V and 4 bases from J, the junction kept 12 bases outside the gene matches.

The gene calls are TRBV12-3 or TRBV12-4 and TRBJ2-7; D may be TRBD2 (6 bases). With 4 bases removed from V and 1 base from J, the gap between germline ends came to 17 bases. There are 16 residues in the CDR3. The CDR3 nucleotides are TGTGCCAGCAGTTGGGACGGGAGCGGATTGTCCTACGAGCAGTACTTC. It translates to CASSWDGSGLSYEQYF.

CDR3 region: CASSPYGGSYTEAFF. In DNA, the CDR3 is TGTGCCAGCAGCCCCTACGGGGGGTCCTACACTGAAGCTTTCTTT. The rearrangement uses TRBV4-2 and TRBJ1-1; D is perhaps TRBD1 (5 bases). Germline V CDR1 and CDR2: LGHNA, YNFKEQ. The V end lost 4 bases, the J end lost 3 bases, and 15 bases lay between the germline ends. The CDR3 is made up of 15 amino acids.

This clonotype showed up just a few times. The junction does not match germline at one end; this may be a read error. The chain links TRBV2 to TRBJ1-1, with D uncertain. CDR3 length equals 14 residues. Germline V CDR1 and CDR2: SNHLY, FYNNEI. In DNA form, the CDR3 reads TGTTCCAGCAAGTGGGAGAGAACGAACACTGAAGCTTTCTTT. It codes for CSSKWERTNTEAFF.

This clonotype has a handful of counts. V is TRBV2 and J is TRBJ1-2; 8 nucleotides agree with TRBD1. The CDR3 extends over 16 amino acids. In germline, CDR1 is SNHLY, CDR2 FYNNEI. J gave up 5 bases and V 4 bases, and 12 bases lay outside the gene matches. In nucleotides, the CDR3 is TGTGCCAGCAGTGGAAGTCGGACAGGGATGTATTATGGCTACACCTTC. Protein: CASSGSRTGMYYGYTF.

The chain combines TRBV28 with TRBJ2-2, with D hard to call. The germline V gene encodes CDR1 MDHEN and CDR2 SYDVKM. The CDR3 is made up of 15 amino acids. V shed 3 bases and J shed 0 bases, with 8 bases lying between them. The CDR3 is CASSLPVANTGELFF. CDR3 sequence (DNA): TGTGCCAGCAGTTTGCCAGTCGCGAACACCGGGGAGCTGTTTTTT. The full variable domain, completed using reference TRBV28 and TRBJ2-2, is DVKVTQSSRYLVKRTGEKVFLECVQDMDHENMFWYRQDPGLGLRLIYFSYDVKMKEKGDIPEGYSVSREKKERFSLILESASTNQTSMYLCASSLPVANTGELFFGEGSRLTVL.

This CDR3 is CASSAGWSPTEAFF. DNA of the CDR3: TGTGCCAGCAGTGCAGGGTGGTCCCCCACTGAAGCTTTCTTT. This rearrangement joins TRBV2 to TRBJ1-1; D is possibly TRBD1 (5 bases). V was cut by 4 bases and J by 4 bases, with 13 bases left in between. The CDR3 runs 14 residues. The germline V gene has CDR1 SNHLY and CDR2 FYNNEI.

There are a few counts of this clonotype. The chain has TRBV6-1 and TRBJ1-6; perhaps TRBD1 as D (6 bases). The V end lost 6 bases, the J end lost 7 bases, and 16 bases lay between the germline ends. Germline V gives CDR1 MNHNS, CDR2 SASEGT. The CDR3 has 15 residues. The CDR3 region has the DNA TGTGCCAGCAGCCTAATGGACAGTGCAAATTCACCCCTCCACTTT. Translation gives CASSLMDSANSPLHF.

This clonotype turned up a few times. This chain joins TRBV7-9 and TRBJ2-3, with 8 bases that match TRBD2. CDR3 length: 15 amino acids. V was clipped by 6 bases and J by 1 base; unmatched bases: 6. Germline V lookup: CDR1 SEHNR, CDR2 FQNEAQ (reference sequence). CDR3: CASRGGLAGTDTQYF. In DNA, the CDR3 is TGTGCCAGCAGAGGAGGACTAGCAGGCACAGATACGCAGTATTTT.

This clonotype turned up a few times. The rearrangement joins TRBV3-1 to TRBJ2-5, with D tentatively TRBD1 (5 bases). The CDR3 extends over 11 amino acids. Germline V gene data show CDR1 as LGHDT and CDR2 as YNNKEL (reference sequence). V lost 4 bases and J lost 9, with 9 bases in between. CDR3 residues: CASSPPRAQYF. The CDR3 DNA sequence: TGTGCCAGCAGCCCCCCCAGGGCCCAGTACTTC.

The genes are TRBV28 and TRBJ2-7; no clear D gene. Deletions cut 5 bases from V and 7 bases from J, with 21 bases between. This CDR3 has 15 amino acids. CDR1 is MDHEN, CDR2 SYDVKM, per germline. The CDR3 sequence: CASSGTLDGSVEQYF. In DNA form, the CDR3 reads TGTGCCAGCAGTGGAACTCTGGACGGATCCGTAGAGCAGTACTTC.

This clonotype has more than one count but fewer than ten. The chain couples TRBV10-3 to TRBJ2-1, with 10 bases that match TRBD2. The CDR3 has 16 residues. V lost 3 bases and J lost 7; bases outside the gene matches: 9. Germline V gene data show CDR1 as ENHRY and CDR2 as SYGVKD. The CDR3 DNA reads as TGTGCCATCAGTGATTATGGAGCGGGAGGGCCGAATGAGCAGTTCTTC. Residues: CAISDYGAGGPNEQFF.

The gene calls are TRBV4-3 and TRBJ2-3, with TRBD1 identical over 12 bases. CDR3 length: 17 residues. The V and J ends lost 2 bases and 2 bases, in that order; junction bases with no gene match: 5. In germline, CDR1 is LGHNA, CDR2 YSLEER. This CDR3 reads CASSQPGQGANTDTQYF. The CDR3 DNA reads as TGCGCCAGCAGCCAACCGGGACAGGGGGCGAACACAGATACGCAGTATTTT.

The chain is built from TRBV20-1 and TRBJ2-1; 13 bases are a match to TRBD2. V was pared by 1 base and J by 10 bases, with 7 bases of the junction left unmatched. Germline lookup yields CDR1 DFQATT and CDR2 SNEGSKA (reference sequence). CDR3 size: 15 residues. In nucleotides, the CDR3 is TGCAGTGCTAGAGCCGGGACTAGCGGGATCCGAGAGCAGTTCTTC. Amino acids: CSARAGTSGIREQFF.

This clonotype was seen only a few times. The rearrangement links TRBV5-6 to TRBJ1-6; 8 bases align to TRBD1. The trim removed 4 bases at V and 6 bases at J, leaving 6 bases unmatched. The germline gives CDR1 SGHDT, CDR2 YYEEEE. The CDR3 loop spans 15 amino acids. Here the CDR3 reads CASSLYGQGNSPLHF. In DNA, the CDR3 is TGTGCCAGCAGCCTATATGGACAGGGTAATTCACCCCTCCACTTT.

The chain links TRBV7-2 to TRBJ2-7; possible D gene TRBD2, 6 bases. The CDR3 loop spans 15 amino acids. CDR1 and CDR2 from the germline V gene are SGHTA and FQGNSA. Trimming took 5 bases from V and 1 from J, leaving 15 bases between them. CDR3 residues: CASSVSGTRSYEQYF. CDR3 DNA sequence: TGTGCCAGCAGCGTATCCGGGACTCGGTCCTACGAGCAGTACTTC.

The genes are TRBV12-3 or TRBV12-4 and TRBJ2-2; 11 positions match TRBD1. With V trimmed by 9 bases and J by 6 bases, 6 bases remained unmatched. The CDR3 totals 14 residues. CDR3 sequence: CARRPGQGAGELFF. CDR3 DNA sequence: TGTGCCAGAAGACCGGGACAGGGGGCCGGGGAGCTGTTTTTT.

The gene calls are TRBV6-5 and TRBJ1-1; D remains unclear. CDR3 length: 11 amino acids. Trimming removed 10 bases from V and 1 base from J, with 7 bases in between. Germline lookup yields CDR1 MNHEY and CDR2 SVGAGI. The CDR3 DNA follows: TGTGCCACAGAAGGGAACACTGAAGCTTTCTTT. Protein product: CATEGNTEAFF.

This clonotype has at least ten counts. The chain uses TRBV12-3 or TRBV12-4 and TRBJ1-2; 7 positions agree with TRBD1. Trimming took 4 bases from V and 3 from J; bases not matched to a gene: 2. CDR3 length equals 13 residues. In nucleotides, the CDR3 is TGTGCCAGCAGTTACACAGGGGACTATGGCTACACCTTC. Protein: CASSYTGDYGYTF.

This chain uses TRBV7-2 with TRBJ2-5; possibly TRBD1 for D (6 bases). Germline assignment: CDR1 SGHTA and CDR2 FQGNSA. This CDR3 comprises 13 residues. Trimming took off 1 base at V and 5 bases at J, with 8 bases between the two ends. This CDR3 reads CASSLGDTETQYF. The CDR3, as DNA: TGTGCCAGCAGCTTAGGGGACACGGAGACCCAGTACTTC. Based on the CDR3 plus reference TRBV7-2 and TRBJ2-5, the full variable domain is GAGVSQSPSNKVTEKGKDVELRCDPISGHTALYWYRQSLGQGLEFLIYFQGNSAPDKSGLPSDRFSAERTGGSVSTLTIQRTQQEDSAVYLCASSLGDTETQYFGPGTRLLVL.

V is TRBV20-1 and J is TRBJ2-5; 8 nucleotides match TRBD1. J gave up 5 bases and V 3 bases, and 8 bases lay outside the gene matches. The CDR3 consists of 14 residues. Per germline, CDR1 DFQATT and CDR2 SNEGSKA (reference sequence). The CDR3 sequence is CSASSGGAGETQYF. CDR3 coding DNA: TGCAGTGCTAGCTCAGGGGGCGCGGGGGAGACCCAGTACTTC.

V gene TRBV4-3 combines with J gene TRBJ2-1; 13 nucleotides match TRBD2. The J segment lost 8 bases and the V segment lost 4 bases, leaving 8 bases of the junction unmatched. This CDR3 spans 16 amino acids. Germline V CDR1 and CDR2: LGHNA, YSLEER. In DNA form, the CDR3 reads TGCGCCAGCAGCCTCCGACTAGCGGGGGGTTCGGATGAGCAGTTCTTC. Its protein is CASSLRLAGGSDEQFF.